Sequencing of this T cell receptor beta chain was carried out in a study of OX40 agonist ivuxolimab in advanced cancers. Study-level background: Each dose-escalation patient presented with hepatocellular carcinoma, melanoma, renal cell or head and neck cancer. Partial responses were achieved by three patients, of whom one had hepatocellular carcinoma and two had cutaneous melanoma. Eligibility admitted prior anti-PD-1, anti-PD-L1 or anti-CTLA-4 therapy; 40% to 50% had some.

Using immunoSEQ multiplex PCR, the repertoire was profiled, and TCRdb retains in-frame clones only, with some absent. The profile shows under 80,000 clones, approximately 91% of them singletons. V was clipped by 4 bases and J by 4 bases, with 10 bases between them. The V gene's germline CDR1 is SGHVS and CDR2 FNYEAQ. There are 13 residues in the CDR3. Regarding the study as a whole: The specificity for antigen of the expanded peripheral T cells was not determined.

A word on this clone: No antigen is known for it.

This TCR derives from an adult with an advanced solid tumor such as melanoma, head and neck, liver or kidney cancer. This chain connects TRBV7-6 to TRBJ2-5; D may be TRBD1 or TRBD2 (6 bases each). Material: CD4+ or CD8+ T cells sorted from blood, obtained in a trial of the OX40 agonist ivuxolimab. The DNA for the CDR3 is TGTGCCAGCAGCTCCAGGGGAGGAGAGACCCAGTACTTC. Protein: CASSSRGGETQYF.